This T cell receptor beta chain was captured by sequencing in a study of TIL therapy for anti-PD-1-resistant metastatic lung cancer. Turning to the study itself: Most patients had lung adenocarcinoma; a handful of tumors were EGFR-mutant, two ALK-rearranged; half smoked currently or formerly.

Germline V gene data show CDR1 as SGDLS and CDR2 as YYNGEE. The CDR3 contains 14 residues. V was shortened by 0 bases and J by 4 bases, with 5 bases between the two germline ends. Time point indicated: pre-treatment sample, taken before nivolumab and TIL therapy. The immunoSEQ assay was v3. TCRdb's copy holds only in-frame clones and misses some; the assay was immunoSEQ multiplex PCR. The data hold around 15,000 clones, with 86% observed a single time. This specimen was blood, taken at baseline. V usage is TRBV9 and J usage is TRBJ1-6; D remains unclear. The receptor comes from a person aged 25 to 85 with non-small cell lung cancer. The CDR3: CASSVGQYNSPLHF. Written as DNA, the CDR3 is TGTGCCAGCAGCGTAGGGCAGTATAATTCACCCCTCCACTTT.